This T cell receptor beta chain was captured by sequencing in a study of blood T cell repertoires in COVID-19. Profiled with immunoSEQ multiplex PCR; TCRdb holds only in-frame clones, not every one. The profile shows about 270,000 clones, over 70% of them singletons. Trimming removed 2 bases at V and 0 bases at J, with 13 bases between. The CDR3 contains 16 residues. Germline V lookup: CDR1 SGHTS, CDR2 YDEGEE. The TCR originated in a man older than 75 with acute or convalescent COVID-19. The material sequenced was peripheral blood. The rearrangement uses TRBV5-8 and TRBJ2-3; a possible D gene is TRBD1 (5 bases). The CDR3 loop reads CASSFGNRQSTDTQYF. The CDR3 DNA sequence: TGTGCCAGCAGCTTTGGGAATAGACAGAGCACAGATACGCAGTATTTT.